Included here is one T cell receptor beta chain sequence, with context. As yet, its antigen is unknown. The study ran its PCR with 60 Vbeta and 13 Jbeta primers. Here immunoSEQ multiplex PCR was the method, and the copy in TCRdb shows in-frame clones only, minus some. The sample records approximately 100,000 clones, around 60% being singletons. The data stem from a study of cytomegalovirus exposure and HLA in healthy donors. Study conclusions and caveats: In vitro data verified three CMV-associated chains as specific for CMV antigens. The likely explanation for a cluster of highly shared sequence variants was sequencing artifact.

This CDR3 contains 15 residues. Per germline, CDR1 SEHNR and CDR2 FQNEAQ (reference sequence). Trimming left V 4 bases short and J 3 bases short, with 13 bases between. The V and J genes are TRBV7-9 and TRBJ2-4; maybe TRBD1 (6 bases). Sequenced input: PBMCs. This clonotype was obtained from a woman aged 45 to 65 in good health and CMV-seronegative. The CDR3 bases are TGTGCCAGCAGCTCAGACAGGTCTGGCAAAAACATTCAGTACTTC. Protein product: CASSSDRSGKNIQYF.